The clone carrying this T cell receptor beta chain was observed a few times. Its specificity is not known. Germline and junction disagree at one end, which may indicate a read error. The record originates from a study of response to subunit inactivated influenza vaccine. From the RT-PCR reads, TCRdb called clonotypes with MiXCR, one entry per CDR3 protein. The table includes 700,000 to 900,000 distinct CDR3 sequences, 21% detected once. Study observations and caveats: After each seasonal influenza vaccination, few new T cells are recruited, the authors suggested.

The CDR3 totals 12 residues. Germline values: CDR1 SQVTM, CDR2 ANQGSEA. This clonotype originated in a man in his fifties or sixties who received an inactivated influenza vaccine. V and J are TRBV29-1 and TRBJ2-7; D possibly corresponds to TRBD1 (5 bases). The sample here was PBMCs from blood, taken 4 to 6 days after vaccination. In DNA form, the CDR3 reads TGCAGCGTTGAAGATCAAATCGGCCAGGGTTTATTC. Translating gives CSVEDQIGQGLF.